The T cell receptor (beta chain) described here comes from a study of preoperative IRX-2 immunotherapy in early breast cancer (dated by TCRdb to about 2019). This clone has just one count. Its antigen target is currently unknown. No much larger clonotype is one base removed from it; base qualities were not supplied. The library was built by means of the immunoSEQ multiplex PCR assay. Held by TCRdb, this immuneACCESS table contains in-frame sequences only and omits some clones. Under half of the omission traces to an unresolved V gene where checked; the cause of the rest is unknown. This sample lists roughly 43,000 clones; roughly 94% were detected once. The ten largest clonotypes hold 1.6% of the sample. What this sample's treatment or condition label stands for: preoperative locoregional IRX-2 cytokine immunotherapy. The samples were obtained from a phase Ib study that tested preoperative, locoregional IRX-2 cytokine immunotherapy designed to prime immune responses. Donors were patients with early-stage breast cancer who received IRX-2 before surgery.

Source: tumor tissue, taken after IRX-2 immunotherapy. The receptor was isolated from a human donor with breast cancer.

CDR3 reads: CANGRQPNTEAFF. The DNA is as follows: TGTGCCAATGGGAGACAACCGAACACTGAAGCTTTCTTT. The rearranged segments are TRBV30 and TRBJ1-1, with no confident D gene call. According to the germline V gene (reference sequence), CDR1 reads GTSNPN and CDR2 reads SVGIG. Its CDR3 holds 13 amino acids, cysteine through phenylalanine. Only the CDR3 region is kept as DNA, spanning 39 bases read in frame from base 1. The junction carries 14 bases between V and J, which are trimmed by 8 bases and 1 base respectively.